The next 10 T cell receptor beta chains were all read from a single sample in a study of cytomegalovirus exposure and HLA in healthy donors. Primers for the PCR totalled 60 Vbeta and 13 Jbeta. Clones were sequenced by immunoSEQ multiplex PCR, and TCRdb holds only the in-frame ones, with some missing. The sample yields around 170,000 clones, about 78% seen once. The sequencing input was PBMCs. Receptors originate from a man in his forties in good health and CMV-seronegative.

In this sample, this clone turned up a few times. V usage is TRBV7-8 and J usage is TRBJ2-7; D is unclear. Between the trimmed V and J ends, which lost 0 bases and 3 bases, there was a span of 15 bases. This CDR3 has 16 residues. The germline V gene has CDR1 SGHVS and CDR2 FQNEAQ. The CDR3 sequence is CASSLAELPAFYEQYF. CDR3 nucleotides: TGTGCCAGCAGCTTAGCGGAGCTACCTGCCTTCTACGAGCAGTACTTC. The entire variable domain, with the rest obtained from reference TRBV7-8 and TRBJ2-7, is as follows: GAGVSQSPRYKVAKRGQDVALRCDPISGHVSLFWYQQALGQGPEFLTYFQNEAQLDKSGLPSDRFFAERPEGSVSTLKIQRTQQEDSAVYLCASSLAELPAFYEQYFGPGTRLTVT.

The V and J genes are TRBV27 and TRBJ2-7; D unclear. The germline CDR1 and CDR2 sequences are MNHEY and SMNVEV (reference sequence). The CDR3 totals 12 residues. V lost 7 bases and J 3 bases, leaving 10 bases between the germline ends. The CDR3 sequence is CASISLYYEQYF. DNA of the CDR3: TGTGCCAGCATTAGCCTATACTACGAGCAGTACTTC.

The chain carries TRBV7-6 and TRBJ2-7; 7 positions match TRBD1. V was clipped by 5 bases and J by 3 bases; unmatched bases: 7. Germline lookup yields CDR1 SGHVS and CDR2 FNYEAQ. The CDR3 consists of 14 residues. CDR3 protein: CASSRHQGDYEQYF. In DNA form, the CDR3 reads TGTGCCAGCAGCAGACATCAGGGGGACTACGAGCAGTACTTC.

The chain combines TRBV7-9 with TRBJ2-7; TRBD2 aligns across 9 bases. V shed 0 bases, J shed 2 bases, and the junction held 5 bases outside the gene matches. The germline V gene encodes CDR1 SEHNR and CDR2 FQNEAQ (reference sequence). This CDR3 spans 16 amino acids. The CDR3 sequence is CASSLAPSGKPYEQYF. The CDR3 bases are TGTGCCAGCAGCTTAGCGCCTAGCGGGAAACCCTACGAGCAGTACTTC. The whole variable domain, remainder taken from reference TRBV7-9 and TRBJ2-7, is DTGVSQNPRHKITKRGQNVTFRCDPISEHNRLYWYRQTLGQGPEFLTYFQNEAQLEKSRLLSDRFSAERPKGSFSTLEIQRTEQGDSAMYLCASSLAPSGKPYEQYFGPGTRLTVT.

The V gene is TRBV11-3, the J gene TRBJ2-5, with TRBD1 matching 7 bases. The CDR3 runs 14 residues. Germline CDR1 reads SGHNT; CDR2 reads YENEEA. J was trimmed by 1 base and V by 5 bases; bases with no gene match: 4. CDR3 sequence reads: CASSKGTVQETQYF. CDR3 in DNA: TGTGCCAGCAGCAAAGGGACAGTCCAAGAGACCCAGTACTTC.

The CDR3 DNA reads as TGTGCCAGTAAGACAGGGATGGACACTGAAGCTTTCTTT. Translation: CASKTGMDTEAFF. The rearrangement links TRBV19 to TRBJ1-1; 7 bases map to TRBD1. This CDR3 comprises 13 residues. Germline CDR1 reads LNHDA; CDR2 reads SQIVND (reference sequence). J gave up 3 bases and V 7 bases, and 5 bases lay outside the gene matches.

The rearrangement links TRBV15 to TRBJ1-2; TRBD1 matches 9 bases. Germline-derived CDR1 and CDR2 are LNHNV and YYDKDF (reference sequence). The CDR3 is 16 residues long. With 0 bases clipped from V and 7 bases from J, the junction kept 9 bases outside the gene matches. The CDR3 region has the DNA TGTGCCACCAGCAGAGATAGGGACAGGGTACCGCTTGGCTACACCTTC. It encodes CATSRDRDRVPLGYTF.

The V and J genes are TRBV27 and TRBJ2-5; 8 nucleotides agree with TRBD2. Trimming at V came to 1 base and at J to 5 bases, leaving 9 bases not matched to a gene. The CDR3 consists of 16 residues. Germline loops: CDR1 MNHEY, CDR2 SMNVEV (reference sequence). CDR3 coding DNA: TGTGCCAGCAGTTTATGGTACGAAGCGGGGGAGGAGACCCAGTACTTC. It yields the protein CASSLWYEAGEETQYF.

The chain is built from TRBV5-1 and TRBJ1-1; TRBD1 aligns across 9 bases. The CDR3 runs 15 residues. V lost 4 bases, J lost 7 bases, and 11 bases stayed unmatched. Germline V CDR1 and CDR2: SGHRS, YFSETQ. CDR3 DNA sequence: TGCGCCAGCAGCCCGAGGTTACAGGGGGCAAATGAAGCTTTCTTT. It is translated as CASSPRLQGANEAFF.

V is TRBV12-5 and J is TRBJ1-2; D possibly corresponds to TRBD1 (6 bases). Germline CDR1 and CDR2: LGHNT and FRNRAP. The CDR3 has 13 residues. The V gene lost 6 bases and the J gene lost 3 bases, with 11 bases spanning the gap. CDR3 sequence reads: CASGHRVDYGYTF. Here the CDR3 DNA reads TGTGCTAGTGGCCACAGGGTTGACTATGGCTACACCTTC.